This T cell receptor beta chain came from a study of blood T cells in healthy people across ages. Overall study results and limits: Diversity figures derived from one million T cells were judged to underestimate the true value. More naive CD4+ cells and higher diversity were found in long-lived than in aged donors. Diversity of TCR beta correlated strongly with naive T cell percentage. With unsorted PBMCs, a conclusive comparison of naive versus antigen-experienced cells was not possible.

For the second PCR, which ran for about 7 to 11 cycles, a sample-barcoded 5' primer and a J-beta primer mix were used. TCRdb analysed the 5' RACE reads with MiXCR anew, one entry per CDR3 protein. The table shows 850,000 or so distinct CDR3 sequences, with less than 35% occurring only once. This CDR3 comprises 15 residues. V lost 5 bases and J lost 5; bases outside the gene matches: 10. Germline values: CDR1 MNHEY, CDR2 SVGAGI. This clonotype appeared many times. Its antigen is currently unknown. The V gene is TRBV6-5, the J gene TRBJ2-5; 8 nucleotides match TRBD1. This clonotype originated in an elderly woman in good health. Sequenced sample: blood. CDR3 in DNA: TGTGCCAGCAGTCCCCGGGCCAGGGGGCAGGAGACCCAGTACTTC. This codes for CASSPRARGQETQYF.